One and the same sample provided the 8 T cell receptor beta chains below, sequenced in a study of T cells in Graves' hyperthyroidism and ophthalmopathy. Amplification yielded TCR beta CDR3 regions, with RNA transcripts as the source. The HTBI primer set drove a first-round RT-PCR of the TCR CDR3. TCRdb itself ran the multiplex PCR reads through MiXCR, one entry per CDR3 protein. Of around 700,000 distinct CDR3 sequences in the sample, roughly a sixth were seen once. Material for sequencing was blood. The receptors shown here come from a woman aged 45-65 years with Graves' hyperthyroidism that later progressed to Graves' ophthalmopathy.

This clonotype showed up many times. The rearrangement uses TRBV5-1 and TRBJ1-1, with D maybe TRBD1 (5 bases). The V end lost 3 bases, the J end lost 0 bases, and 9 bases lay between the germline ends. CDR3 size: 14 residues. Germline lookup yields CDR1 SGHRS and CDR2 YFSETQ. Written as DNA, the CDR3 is TGCGCCAGCAGCTGGGACGGGATGAACACTGAAGCTTTCTTT. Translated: CASSWDGMNTEAFF.

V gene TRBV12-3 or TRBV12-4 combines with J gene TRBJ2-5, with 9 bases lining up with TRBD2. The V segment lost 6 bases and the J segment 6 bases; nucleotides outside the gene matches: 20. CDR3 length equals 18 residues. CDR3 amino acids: CASSRSRGGGDWKKTQYF. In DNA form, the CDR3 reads TGTGCCAGCAGCCGCTCCCGTGGCGGGGGGGATTGGAAAAAGACCCAGTACTTC.

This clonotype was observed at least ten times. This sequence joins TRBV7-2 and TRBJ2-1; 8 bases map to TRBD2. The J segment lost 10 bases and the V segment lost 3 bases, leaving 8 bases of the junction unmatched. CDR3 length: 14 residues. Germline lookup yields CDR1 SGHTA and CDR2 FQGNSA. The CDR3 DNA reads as TGTGCCAGCAGCTTTCGTGGTAGCGGGGAGGAGCAGTTCTTC. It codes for CASSFRGSGEEQFF.

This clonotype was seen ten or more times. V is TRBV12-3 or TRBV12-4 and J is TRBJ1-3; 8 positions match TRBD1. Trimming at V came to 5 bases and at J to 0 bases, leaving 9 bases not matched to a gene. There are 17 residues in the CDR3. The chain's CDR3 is CASSTTTGAFSGNTIYF. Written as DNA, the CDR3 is TGTGCCAGCAGTACCACGACAGGGGCCTTCTCTGGAAACACCATATATTTT.

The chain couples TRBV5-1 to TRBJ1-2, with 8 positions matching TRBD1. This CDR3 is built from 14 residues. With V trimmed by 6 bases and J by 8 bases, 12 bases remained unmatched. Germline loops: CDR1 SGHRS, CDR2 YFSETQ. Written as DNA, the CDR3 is TGCGCCAGCAAGCTGGGTCAGGGGGCGTCCGGCTACACCTTC. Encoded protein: CASKLGQGASGYTF.

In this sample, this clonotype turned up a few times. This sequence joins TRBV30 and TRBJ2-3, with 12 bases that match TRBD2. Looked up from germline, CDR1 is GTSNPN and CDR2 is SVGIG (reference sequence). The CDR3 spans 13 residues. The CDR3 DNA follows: TGTGCATATTCTAGCGGGGGGGCCGATACGCAGTATTTT. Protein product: CAYSSGGADTQYF.

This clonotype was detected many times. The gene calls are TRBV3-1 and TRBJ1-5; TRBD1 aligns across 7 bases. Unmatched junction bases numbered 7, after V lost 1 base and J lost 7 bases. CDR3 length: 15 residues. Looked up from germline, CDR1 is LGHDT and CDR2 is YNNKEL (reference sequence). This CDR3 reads CASSQGGQSVQPQHF. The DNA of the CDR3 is TGTGCCAGCAGCCAAGGGGGACAGTCGGTGCAGCCCCAGCATTTT.

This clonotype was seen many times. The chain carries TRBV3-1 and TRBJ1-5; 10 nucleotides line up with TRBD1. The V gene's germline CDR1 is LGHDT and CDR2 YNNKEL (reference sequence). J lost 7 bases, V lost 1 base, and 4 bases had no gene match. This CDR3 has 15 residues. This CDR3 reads CASSQAGTGDQPQHF. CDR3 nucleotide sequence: TGTGCCAGCAGCCAAGCCGGGACAGGGGACCAGCCCCAGCATTTT.